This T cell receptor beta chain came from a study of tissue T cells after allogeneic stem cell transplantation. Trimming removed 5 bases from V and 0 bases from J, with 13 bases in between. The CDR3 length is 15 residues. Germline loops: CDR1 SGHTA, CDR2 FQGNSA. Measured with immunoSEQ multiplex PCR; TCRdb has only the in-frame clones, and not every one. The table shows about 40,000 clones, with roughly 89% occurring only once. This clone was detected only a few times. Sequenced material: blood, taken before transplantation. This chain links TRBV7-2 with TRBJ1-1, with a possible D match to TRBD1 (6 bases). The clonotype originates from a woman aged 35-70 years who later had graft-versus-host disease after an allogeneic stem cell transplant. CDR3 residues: CASSEGTGMNTEAFF. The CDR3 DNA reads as TGTGCCAGCAGCGAGGGCACAGGGATGAACACTGAAGCTTTCTTT.